This entry lists 14 T cell receptor beta chains sequenced from one sample in a study of T cells in Graves' hyperthyroidism and ophthalmopathy. The investigators amplified TCR beta CDR3 regions from RNA transcripts. First-round RT-PCR targeting the TCR CDR3 was performed with the HTBI primer set. TCRdb re-derived calls from the multiplex PCR reads in MiXCR, one entry per CDR3 protein. This sample has hundreds of thousands of distinct CDR3 sequences, with 14% to 15% found just once. The sequenced material came from blood. The source of these receptors is a man between 18 and 35 years old with Graves' ophthalmopathy.

This clonotype was seen only a few times. The chain uses TRBV6-1 and TRBJ1-2, with D perhaps matching TRBD1 (5 bases). V was trimmed by 3 bases and J by 1 base, leaving 12 bases between them. CDR1 MNHNS and CDR2 SASEGT come from the germline V gene. The CDR3 extends over 15 amino acids. The CDR3 region is CASSEYTGGNYGYTF. For the CDR3, the DNA is TGTGCCAGCAGTGAGTATACAGGTGGTAACTATGGCTACACCTTC.

This clonotype has at least ten counts. The CDR3 sequence: CASSRGRTEAFF. The CDR3 coding sequence is TGTGCCAGCAGCAGGGGTCGAACTGAAGCTTTCTTT. The V gene is TRBV2, the J gene TRBJ1-1; D is possibly TRBD1 (6 bases). This CDR3 has 12 amino acids. Germline assignment: CDR1 SNHLY and CDR2 FYNNEI. Trimming stripped 6 bases from V and 5 bases from J, with 10 bases between.

This sequence joins TRBV19 and TRBJ1-1, with 7 positions matching TRBD1. Germline V gives CDR1 LNHDA, CDR2 SQIVND (reference sequence). V dropped 2 bases and J dropped 7; count of bases not matched to a gene: 4. CDR3 length: 13 amino acids. CDR3 sequence: CASSIRGPIEAFF. For the CDR3, the DNA is TGTGCCAGTAGTATAAGGGGGCCGATTGAAGCTTTCTTT. The entire variable domain, with the rest obtained from reference TRBV19 and TRBJ1-1, is as follows: DGGITQSPKYLFRKEGQNVTLSCEQNLNHDAMYWYRQDPGQGLRLIYYSQIVNDFQKGDIAEGYSVSREKKESFPLTVTSAQKNPTAFYLCASSIRGPIEAFFGQGTRLTVV.

At least ten counts were recorded for this clonotype. This sequence joins TRBV11-2 and TRBJ1-2, with 9 bases matching TRBD1. V lost 8 bases to trimming and J lost 6 bases; unmatched junction nucleotides: 4. The length of the CDR3 is 12 residues. The germline gives CDR1 SGHAT, CDR2 FQNNGV. Here the CDR3 DNA reads TGTGCCAGCTCCGGGACAGGGCATGGCTACACCTTC. Translated, it gives CASSGTGHGYTF.

For this clonotype: An end of the junction does not agree with germline; a read error may underlie this. This chain links TRBV7-3 with TRBJ2-2; D is possibly TRBD2 (6 bases). CDR3 length equals 15 residues. Germline V gene lookup returns CDR1 SGHTA and CDR2 FQGTGA. The CDR3: CASSPTGLLTGELFF. DNA for the CDR3: TGTGCTAGCAGCCCTACGGGACTGCTCACCGGGGAGCTGTTTTTT.

This clonotype was found many times. This sequence joins TRBV20-1 and TRBJ1-5; 10 nucleotides agree with TRBD1. Germline-derived CDR1 and CDR2 are DFQATT and SNEGSKA (reference sequence). The CDR3 totals 13 residues. V dropped 5 bases and J dropped 7; count of bases not matched to a gene: 5. In DNA form, the CDR3 reads TGCAGTGCTGCGGGACAGGGGAGGCAGCCCCAGCATTTT. Its translation is CSAAGQGRQPQHF.

This clonotype was found many times. This sequence joins TRBV12-3 or TRBV12-4 and TRBJ2-1, with 7 bases identical to TRBD1. CDR3 length: 15 amino acids. The V segment lost 4 bases and the J segment 6 bases; nucleotides outside the gene matches: 9. CDR3 nucleotide sequence: TGTGCCAGCAGTTCCCAACCACAGGGGTCCAATGAGCAGTTCTTC. Protein product: CASSSQPQGSNEQFF.

Only a few counts were recorded for this clonotype. The rearrangement uses TRBV7-9 and TRBJ2-2; D gene uncertain. This CDR3 is 14 amino acids long. The V end was cut by 6 bases, the J end by 7 bases, with 15 bases between. Germline-derived CDR1 and CDR2 are SEHNR and FQNEAQ (reference sequence). This CDR3 is CASSRRTIGGELFF. The CDR3 DNA reads as TGTGCCAGCAGTAGACGGACCATAGGCGGGGAGCTGTTTTTT.

This clonotype was observed many times. The chain recombines TRBV20-1 with TRBJ1-4; D is ambiguous. The CDR3 is 14 residues long. In germline, CDR1 is DFQATT, CDR2 SNEGSKA (reference sequence). V was clipped by 5 bases and J by 2 bases, with 12 bases between them. This CDR3 is CSAGRRRTNEKLFF. CDR3 in DNA: TGCAGTGCTGGCCGGAGGAGGACTAATGAAAAACTGTTTTTT.

The V gene is TRBV14, the J gene TRBJ2-7; D might be TRBD1 (5 bases). Germline V gives CDR1 SGHDN, CDR2 FVKESK. The V end was cut by 4 bases, the J end by 0 bases, with 10 bases between. The CDR3 runs to 14 residues. The CDR3 reads CASSRGLPSYEQYF. Here the CDR3 DNA reads TGTGCCAGCAGCCGGGGCCTACCCTCCTACGAGCAGTACTTC.

V is TRBV6-5 and J is TRBJ2-7, with 10 positions matching TRBD1. This CDR3 region has 15 residues. From germline, CDR1 is MNHEY and CDR2 SVGAGI. Losses at the gene ends were 4 bases for V and 5 bases for J; bases not matched to a gene: 8. Here the CDR3 DNA reads TGTGCCAGCAGTTCCCTGGGACAGGGGAACAACGAGCAGTACTTC. Its protein product is CASSSLGQGNNEQYF.

With regard to this clonotype: This likely comes from a read error, as the CDR3 has no conserved phenylalanine or tryptophan at its end. The V call is TRBV4-1, the J call TRBJ2-7, with a tentative D call TRBD1 (6 bases). Germline V gives CDR1 MGHRA, CDR2 YSYEKL. V was pared by 1 base and J by 2 bases, with 12 bases between. This CDR3 is built from 15 residues. CDR3 region: CASSQVSRGTYEQYL. CDR3 sequence (DNA): TGCGCCAGCAGCCAAGTTAGCAGGGGCACCTACGAGCAGTACCTC.

This clonotype was found many times. The chain carries TRBV7-8 and TRBJ2-3; D call uncertain. CDR3 length: 13 residues. The V end lost 3 bases, the J end lost 5 bases, and 9 bases lay between the germline ends. Germline CDR1 reads SGHVS; CDR2 reads FQNEAQ. CDR3 residues: CASSLPSQDTQYF. The CDR3 nucleotides read TGTGCCAGCAGCTTGCCGTCACAAGATACGCAGTATTTT.

The CDR3: CASKGAEYSTNEKLFF. The CDR3 DNA reads as TGTGCCAGTAAGGGGGCGGAATACTCAACTAATGAAAAACTGTTTTTT. The chain links TRBV19 to TRBJ1-4; 7 nucleotides agree with TRBD1. Germline V gene sequence: CDR1 LNHDA, CDR2 SQIVND (reference sequence). After removal of 7 bases from V and 0 bases from J, the junction contained 8 bases not matched to a gene. The CDR3 runs 16 residues.